This T cell receptor (beta chain) was recorded in a study of cytomegalovirus exposure and HLA in healthy donors. Turning to this clone: What it recognizes is unknown.

With V trimmed by 7 bases and J by 1 base, 3 bases remained unmatched. CDR3 length: 13 amino acids. CDR1 and CDR2 from the germline V gene are SQVTM and ANQGSEA. The donors were members of the validation cohort, which comprised about 130 subjects and was separate from the first cohort of 670 or so subjects. Libraries were prepared by immunoSEQ multiplex PCR; TCRdb keeps only in-frame clonotypes and omits some of them. The sample holds around 200,000 clones, about 86% seen once. Findings of the study overall: Among the CMV-associated chains, three were confirmed in vitro as specific for CMV antigens. In the approximately 130 validation repertoires, around 95% of cluster scores exceeded 0, per a later analysis. 150 to 200 TCR beta chains were listed as cytomegalovirus-associated.

The chain is built from TRBV29-1 and TRBJ2-7, with 11 positions matching TRBD2. Source material: PBMCs. The sequence was collected from a woman aged 18-30 years in good health and CMV-seronegative. The CDR3 DNA sequence: TGCAGCGCGCGACTAGCGGGGTCCTACGAGCAGTACTTC. Translating gives CSARLAGSYEQYF.